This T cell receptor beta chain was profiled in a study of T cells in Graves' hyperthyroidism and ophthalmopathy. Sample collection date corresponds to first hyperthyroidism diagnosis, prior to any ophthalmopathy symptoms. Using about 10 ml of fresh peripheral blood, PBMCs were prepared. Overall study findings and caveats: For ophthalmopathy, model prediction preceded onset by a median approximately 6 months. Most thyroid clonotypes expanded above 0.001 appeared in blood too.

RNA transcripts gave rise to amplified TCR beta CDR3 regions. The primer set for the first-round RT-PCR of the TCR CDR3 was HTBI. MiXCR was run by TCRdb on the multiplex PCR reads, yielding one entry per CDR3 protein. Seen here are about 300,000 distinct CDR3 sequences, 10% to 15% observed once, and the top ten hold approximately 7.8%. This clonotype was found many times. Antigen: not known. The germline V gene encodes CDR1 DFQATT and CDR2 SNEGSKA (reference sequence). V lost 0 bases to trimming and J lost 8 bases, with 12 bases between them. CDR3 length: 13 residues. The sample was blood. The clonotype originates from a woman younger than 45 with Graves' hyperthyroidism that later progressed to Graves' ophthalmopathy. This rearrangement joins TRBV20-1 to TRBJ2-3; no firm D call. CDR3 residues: CSARDPHMGTQYF. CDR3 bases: TGCAGTGCTAGAGATCCTCATATGGGTACGCAGTATTTT.